The 12 T cell receptor beta chains reported below all come from one sample, sequenced in a study of T-cell reconstitution after alpha-beta-depleted transplantation in children. Preparing the TCRbeta library involved the use of unique molecular identifiers. TCRdb re-analysed the PCR reads in MiXCR, keeping a single row per CDR3 protein. The sample consists of hundreds of thousands of distinct CDR3 sequences, roughly 26% of them appearing once. The specimen was PBMCs, collected before TCRalphabeta/CD19-depleted stem cell transplant. The receptors originated from a girl aged 2 to 10 with Fanconi anemia, due to receive a stem cell transplant.

This clonotype was detected ten times or more. The chain has TRBV15 and TRBJ2-1, with TRBD1 matching 8 bases. The junction had 1 base not matched to a gene; V was cut back by 6 bases and J by 9 bases. CDR3 length equals 11 residues. Germline CDR1 reads LNHNV; CDR2 reads YYDKDF (reference sequence). CDR3 coding DNA: TGTGCCACCAGACAGGGGGGTGAGCAGTTCTTC. It encodes CATRQGGEQFF.

The V call is TRBV7-3, the J call TRBJ2-3, with 9 bases identical to TRBD2. There are 16 residues in the CDR3. Germline CDR1 and CDR2: SGHTA and FQGTGA. J was trimmed by 0 bases and V by 2 bases; bases with no gene match: 3. For the CDR3, the DNA is TGTGCCAGCAGCTTAGCGGGGGGGCCGAGCACAGATACGCAGTATTTT. Its translation: CASSLAGGPSTDTQYF.

The V call is TRBV11-2, the J call TRBJ2-1; TRBD2 matches 10 bases. The CDR3 length is 16 residues. Losses at the gene ends were 7 bases for V and 1 base for J; bases not matched to a gene: 7. CDR1 is SGHAT and CDR2 is FQNNGV in the germline V gene. The CDR3 loop is CASTLLAGGSYNEQFF. As DNA, the CDR3 is TGTGCCAGCACCCTATTAGCGGGGGGATCCTACAATGAGCAGTTCTTC.

This clonotype has a handful of counts. This chain joins TRBV20-1 and TRBJ2-7; D unclear. The CDR3 is made up of 12 amino acids. The ends were cut back, 5 bases at V and 3 bases at J, with 11 bases in the middle. CDR1 and CDR2 (germline): DFQATT, SNEGSKA (reference sequence). Here the CDR3 DNA reads TGCAGTGCTTGTCAGGTTGGCTACGAGCAGTACTTC. It encodes CSACQVGYEQYF.

The genes are TRBV12-3 or TRBV12-4 and TRBJ2-5; D unresolved. Trimming pared 7 bases from V and 1 base from J, leaving 13 bases between. The CDR3 extends over 14 amino acids. The CDR3, as DNA: TGTGCCAGCACGAAAACTCGTACCCAAGAGACCCAGTACTTC. Its translation: CASTKTRTQETQYF.

The rearrangement joins TRBV28 to TRBJ1-5, with TRBD1 identical over 7 bases. This CDR3 contains 18 residues. Trimming removed 7 bases from V and 3 bases from J; junction bases left unmatched: 18. Germline lookup yields CDR1 MDHEN and CDR2 SYDVKM. CDR3 protein: CASTEVHRGGWSNQPQHF. CDR3 nucleotide sequence: TGTGCCAGCACGGAAGTCCACAGGGGCGGATGGTCCAATCAGCCCCAGCATTTT.

This clonotype has only a few counts. The V gene is TRBV11-2, the J gene TRBJ2-2; D is perhaps TRBD2 (6 bases). Germline V lookup: CDR1 SGHAT, CDR2 FQNNGV. The CDR3 runs to 18 residues. V lost 2 bases and J lost 4, with 20 bases in between. CDR3 sequence (DNA): TGTGCCAGCAGCTTAACATGGGGGACGGGGGAAATCACCGGGGAGCTGTTTTTT. It yields the protein CASSLTWGTGEITGELFF.

This clonotype was seen only a few times. V is TRBV10-3 and J is TRBJ2-3, with D possibly matching TRBD2 (6 bases). V lost 2 bases, J lost 2 bases, and 8 bases lay in between. Germline V gene data show CDR1 as ENHRY and CDR2 as SYGVKD. The CDR3 consists of 14 residues. The CDR3 sequence is CAISETGATDTQYF. CDR3 DNA sequence: TGTGCCATCAGTGAGACGGGAGCCACAGATACGCAGTATTTT.

The chain recombines TRBV20-1 with TRBJ2-7, with 10 bases fitting TRBD2. CDR1 and CDR2 (germline): DFQATT, SNEGSKA (reference sequence). Trimming took 2 bases from V and 9 from J; bases not matched to a gene: 16. This CDR3 is 16 amino acids long. CDR3 in DNA: TGCAGTGCTAGACCGTTAGGGACTAGCGACTACGAGCGGCAGTACTTC. It yields the protein CSARPLGTSDYERQYF.

This clonotype has a count of ten or more. The chain employs TRBV12-3 or TRBV12-4 and TRBJ2-7; D uncertain. The CDR3 consists of 16 residues. V was trimmed by 1 base and J by 3 bases, leaving 16 bases between them. CDR3 amino acids: CASSLDLIGRSYEQYF. The CDR3 coding sequence is TGTGCCAGCAGTTTAGATCTTATAGGTCGGAGCTACGAGCAGTACTTC.

The J gene is TRBJ2-1, the V gene TRBV7-3; D might be TRBD1 (5 bases). Germline CDR1 is SGHTA and CDR2 is FQGTGA. This CDR3 spans 13 amino acids. V lost 4 bases and J lost 5, with 9 bases in between. As DNA, the CDR3 is TGTGCCAGCAGCTCCGACAGACACAATGAGCAGTTCTTC. Amino acid sequence: CASSSDRHNEQFF.

This clonotype was observed many times. The gene calls are TRBV6-5 and TRBJ2-3; D not certain. Trimming removed 2 bases at V and 0 bases at J, with 15 bases between. The V gene's germline CDR1 is MNHEY and CDR2 SVGAGI. The CDR3 spans 17 residues. CDR3 region: CASSYPRGRTSTDTQYF. The CDR3, as DNA: TGTGCCAGCAGTTACCCTCGAGGCAGAACTAGCACAGATACGCAGTATTTT.